These 22 T cell receptor beta chains share one sample of origin, sequenced in a study of OX40 agonist ivuxolimab in advanced cancers. Profiled with immunoSEQ multiplex PCR; TCRdb holds only in-frame clones, not every one. The data hold 75,000 to 95,000 clones, with approximately 90% observed a single time. The sample here was CD4+ or CD8+ T cells sorted from blood, taken in a trial of the OX40 agonist ivuxolimab. These receptors originate from an adult with an advanced solid tumor such as melanoma, head and neck, liver or kidney cancer.

The genes are TRBV5-1 and TRBJ1-6; possible D gene TRBD1, 6 bases. From germline, CDR1 is SGHRS and CDR2 YFSETQ. The CDR3 loop spans 16 amino acids. Trimming removed 2 bases at V and 1 base at J, with 10 bases between. The CDR3 loop reads CASSFKQGSYNSPLHF. The CDR3 bases are TGCGCCAGCAGCTTCAAACAGGGATCCTATAATTCACCCCTCCACTTT.

The chain couples TRBV30 to TRBJ1-1; unclear D gene. Trimming cost V 4 bases and J 5 bases, with 20 bases left between them. The CDR3 runs to 15 residues. Germline loops: CDR1 GTSNPN, CDR2 SVGIG (reference sequence). CDR3 nucleotides: TGTGCCTGGACCACGGCGAGTCTCCTGGGGACTGAAGCTTTCTTT. As protein: CAWTTASLLGTEAFF.

CDR3 sequence reads: CASTKTDNEQFF. The CDR3, as DNA: TGTGCCAGCACCAAGACAGACAATGAGCAGTTCTTC. This rearrangement joins TRBV6-6 to TRBJ2-1; the D gene is possibly TRBD1 (5 bases). The CDR3 length is 12 residues. The ends were cut back, 7 bases at V and 5 bases at J, with 9 bases in the middle. In germline, CDR1 is MNHNY, CDR2 SVGAGI (reference sequence).

The gene calls are TRBV4-1 and TRBJ2-3, with 9 bases lining up with TRBD2. The J segment lost 4 bases and the V segment lost 0 bases, leaving 14 bases of the junction unmatched. Per germline, CDR1 MGHRA and CDR2 YSYEKL. This CDR3 is built from 19 residues. CDR3 DNA sequence: TGCGCCAGCAGCCAAGATAAGGCTAGCGGGGCCTTCGGGGCAGATACGCAGTATTTT. The encoded protein is CASSQDKASGAFGADTQYF.

The sample holds a few counts of this clone. The chain employs TRBV7-2 and TRBJ1-4, with unresolved D. V was trimmed by 0 bases and J by 8 bases, leaving 7 bases between them. In germline, CDR1 is SGHTA, CDR2 FQGNSA. The CDR3 totals 13 residues. This CDR3 reads CASSLAFGEKLFF. CDR3 in DNA: TGTGCCAGCAGCTTAGCGTTCGGGGAAAAACTGTTTTTT.

This chain uses TRBV7-3 with TRBJ2-2; TRBD2 matches 7 bases. The CDR3 runs 15 residues. J gave up 4 bases and V 5 bases, and 7 bases lay outside the gene matches. Germline CDR1 and CDR2: SGHTA and FQGTGA. Written as DNA, the CDR3 is TGTGCCAGCAGCCCTAGGACTAGTGGCACCGGGGAGCTGTTTTTT. Encoded protein: CASSPRTSGTGELFF.

The chain is built from TRBV7-9 and TRBJ2-7; perhaps TRBD2 as D (5 bases). Germline lookup yields CDR1 SEHNR and CDR2 FQNEAQ (reference sequence). Trimming stripped 8 bases from V and 0 bases from J, with 11 bases between. CDR3 length equals 13 residues. CDR3 nucleotides: TGTGCCAGCCTTTACGGGGACTCCTACGAGCAGTACTTC. It translates to CASLYGDSYEQYF. Looking up the rest from reference TRBV7-9 and TRBJ2-7 gives the full variable domain: DTGVSQNPRHKITKRGQNVTFRCDPISEHNRLYWYRQTLGQGPEFLTYFQNEAQLEKSRLLSDRFSAERPKGSFSTLEIQRTEQGDSAMYLCASLYGDSYEQYFGPGTRLTVT.

This rearrangement joins TRBV6-1 to TRBJ2-5; the match to TRBD2 covers 7 bases. CDR1 is MNHNS, CDR2 SASEGT, per germline. The CDR3 loop spans 18 amino acids. V lost 1 base and J lost 6; bases outside the gene matches: 17. CDR3 DNA sequence: TGTGCCAGCAGTGAAGTGATTGAGGGAGGGCCCATCGTCAAGACCCAGTACTTC. Translation gives CASSEVIEGGPIVKTQYF.

CDR3: CASSTGQFDTGELFF. CDR3 in DNA: TGTGCCAGCAGCACCGGACAATTTGACACCGGGGAGCTGTTTTTT. V usage is TRBV5-4 and J usage is TRBJ2-2; D may be TRBD1 (5 bases). V was cut by 4 bases and J by 3 bases, with 13 bases left in between. The length of the CDR3 is 15 residues. Germline CDR1 is SGHNT and CDR2 is YYREEE (reference sequence).

The chain employs TRBV27 and TRBJ2-3; 11 nucleotides line up with TRBD2. Germline-derived CDR1 and CDR2 are MNHEY and SMNVEV (reference sequence). The V segment lost 3 bases and the J segment 5 bases; nucleotides outside the gene matches: 4. The CDR3 contains 15 residues. CDR3 DNA sequence: TGTGCCAGCAGTTTTAGCGGGAGGGCCGGAGATACGCAGTATTTT. Protein product: CASSFSGRAGDTQYF.

The chain joins TRBV7-3 to TRBJ2-7, with 7 positions matching TRBD1. V gave up 3 bases and J gave up 3 bases; unmatched junction bases: 5. This CDR3 has 14 amino acids. The germline V gene has CDR1 SGHTA and CDR2 FQGTGA. CDR3 region: CASSFRGPDYEQYF. DNA of the CDR3: TGTGCCAGCAGCTTTAGGGGGCCGGACTACGAGCAGTACTTC.

The chain uses TRBV7-3 and TRBJ2-2; possibly TRBD2 for D (6 bases). Germline CDR1 is SGHTA and CDR2 is FQGTGA. The V and J ends lost 5 bases and 0 bases respectively, with 10 bases between them. The CDR3 loop spans 15 amino acids. This CDR3 is CASSPGSANTGELFF. The CDR3 coding sequence is TGTGCCAGCAGCCCCGGGAGCGCGAACACCGGGGAGCTGTTTTTT.

The V gene is TRBV28, the J gene TRBJ1-2; D gene ambiguous. Trimming took 5 bases from V and 8 from J, leaving 6 bases between them. Germline values: CDR1 MDHEN, CDR2 SYDVKM. The CDR3 is 10 residues long. Here the CDR3 reads CASSREGYTF. The CDR3 coding sequence is TGTGCCAGCAGTCGCGAGGGCTACACCTTC.

The gene calls are TRBV6-5 and TRBJ1-3; TRBD1 is a possible D gene (6 bases). The V gene lost 0 bases and the J gene lost 2 bases, with 8 bases spanning the gap. In germline, CDR1 is MNHEY, CDR2 SVGAGI. The length of the CDR3 is 15 residues. For the CDR3, the DNA is TGTGCCAGCAGTTACTCAGGGGGGCCTGGAAACACCATATATTTT. This codes for CASSYSGGPGNTIYF.

The V gene is TRBV7-8, the J gene TRBJ2-7, with 14 positions matching TRBD2. The CDR3 has 16 amino acids. The V segment lost 5 bases and the J segment 7 bases; nucleotides outside the gene matches: 10. Germline V gene data show CDR1 as SGHVS and CDR2 as FQNEAQ. The CDR3 here is CASSIRTSGGPREQYF. CDR3 bases: TGTGCCAGCAGCATAAGGACTAGCGGGGGGCCTCGGGAGCAGTACTTC.

The chain joins TRBV28 to TRBJ2-2; D remains ambiguous. The CDR3 has 15 residues. Germline V gives CDR1 MDHEN, CDR2 SYDVKM. V was pared by 4 bases and J by 0 bases, with 9 bases between. This CDR3 is CASSSQTANTGELFF. CDR3 nucleotides: TGTGCCAGCAGTTCACAAACAGCGAACACCGGGGAGCTGTTTTTT.

The rearrangement links TRBV25-1 to TRBJ2-7; TRBD2 aligns across 15 bases. The CDR3 loop spans 18 amino acids. Germline V gene sequence: CDR1 MGHDK, CDR2 SYGVNS. V gave up 3 bases and J gave up 6 bases; unmatched junction bases: 12. The CDR3 sequence is CASSDPGLAGGKLSEQYF. The CDR3 DNA follows: TGTGCCAGCAGTGACCCCGGACTAGCGGGAGGGAAACTAAGCGAGCAGTACTTC.

This chain joins TRBV18 and TRBJ2-1; tentative D call: TRBD2 (5 bases). From germline, CDR1 is KGHSH and CDR2 LQKENI. Trimming left V 0 bases short and J 0 bases short, with 21 bases between. The CDR3 length is 20 residues. The CDR3 loop is CASSPPASSWDLSSYNEQFF. CDR3 DNA sequence: TGTGCCAGCTCACCACCGGCCTCTAGCTGGGATCTAAGCTCCTACAATGAGCAGTTCTTC.

This rearrangement joins TRBV4-1 to TRBJ1-4; D possibly corresponds to TRBD1 (6 bases). The V and J ends lost 3 bases and 5 bases respectively, with 16 bases between them. This CDR3 spans 16 amino acids. From germline, CDR1 is MGHRA and CDR2 YSYEKL. CDR3 sequence: CASSQGPGQSNEKLFF. CDR3 DNA: TGCGCCAGCAGCCAGGGTCCGGGACAATCAAATGAAAAACTGTTTTTT.

This rearrangement joins TRBV2 to TRBJ1-4; possibly TRBD1 for D (6 bases). Germline values: CDR1 SNHLY, CDR2 FYNNEI. The CDR3 sequence is 14 residues long. V was clipped by 8 bases and J by 7 bases, with 17 bases between them. The CDR3 DNA is TGTGCCAGCGGGGAAGACAGGTTGAGTGAAAAACTGTTTTTT. Its protein product is CASGEDRLSEKLFF. Filled out from reference TRBV2 and TRBJ1-4, the complete variable domain reads EPEVTQTPSHQVTQMGQEVILRCVPISNHLYFYWYRQILGQKVEFLVSFYNNEISEKSEIFDDQFSVERPDGSNFTLKIRSTKLEDSAMYFCASGEDRLSEKLFFGSGTQLSVL.

V usage is TRBV5-6 and J usage is TRBJ2-2; 8 bases agree with TRBD2. The CDR3 consists of 14 residues. J lost 7 bases, V lost 2 bases, and 4 bases had no gene match. Germline CDR1 reads SGHDT; CDR2 reads YYEEEE. This chain's CDR3 is CASSFRGGHGELFF. The CDR3 nucleotides are TGTGCCAGCAGCTTCCGGGGGGGCCACGGGGAGCTGTTTTTT.

This sequence joins TRBV6-5 and TRBJ2-5; tentatively, D is TRBD1 or TRBD2 (6 bases each). The V and J ends lost 0 bases and 6 bases respectively, with 11 bases between them. CDR3 length: 14 residues. Germline CDR1 is MNHEY and CDR2 is SVGAGI. The CDR3 sequence is CASSYSQGRKTQYF. CDR3 coding DNA: TGTGCCAGCAGTTACTCGCAGGGGAGGAAGACCCAGTACTTC.